A selection of T cell receptor beta chains follows, all from one sample in a study of blood T cells in healthy people across ages. TCRdb processed the 5' RACE reads anew with MiXCR; each CDR3 protein has one entry. The profile shows about 780,000 distinct CDR3 sequences, around 50% of them singletons. The sequenced sample was blood. All receptors come from an elderly man in good health. Both conserved end residues are part of each CDR3. D genes are given only for firm matches. The listing skips clone size in some rows; elsewhere it reads once, few, many or a size class.

J gene: TRBJ2-3
clone size: .
D gene: TRBD1
V gene: TRBV29-1
CDR3 DNA: TGCAGCGTAGACAGGGGGCTCACCGATACGCAGTATTTT
CDR3 protein: CSVDRGLTDTQYF

J gene: TRBJ2-2
clone size: .
D gene: .
V gene: TRBV28
CDR3 DNA: TGTGCCAGCAGTTTATTGCCAGGGGGGGCCACCGGGGAGCTGTTTTTT
CDR3 protein: CASSLLPGGATGELFF

J gene: TRBJ1-5
clone size: .
D gene: .
V gene: TRBV19
CDR3 DNA: TGTGCCAGCAGGGGTGGGGAAAGCAATCAGCCCCAGCATTTT
CDR3 protein: CASRGGESNQPQHF

J gene: TRBJ2-3
clone size: .
D gene: .
V gene: TRBV2
CDR3 DNA: TGTGCCAGCAGTGTTGGATATGGAGATACGCAGTATTTT
CDR3 protein: CASSVGYGDTQYF

J gene: TRBJ2-7
clone size: .
D gene: .
V gene: TRBV4-1
CDR3 DNA: TGCGCCAGCAGCCAAGAGATACAGGGTCCGACCGGTATCCCCTACGAGCAGTACTTC
CDR3 protein: CASSQEIQGPTGIPYEQYF

J gene: TRBJ2-7
clone size: few
D gene: .
V gene: TRBV2
CDR3 DNA: TGTGCCAGCGAGGGAGACGGCCTTTACGAGCAGTACTTC
CDR3 protein: CASEGDGLYEQYF

J gene: TRBJ2-3
clone size: .
D gene: .
V gene: TRBV5-1
CDR3 DNA: TGCGCCAGCAGCTATCAACGGGAGACAGATACGCAGTATTTT
CDR3 protein: CASSYQRETDTQYF

J gene: TRBJ2-5
clone size: .
D gene: TRBD2
V gene: TRBV6-2/TRBV6-3
CDR3 DNA: TGTGCCAGCAGTTCACGGAGCGGGAGTACCCAAGAGACCCAGTACTTC
CDR3 protein: CASSSRSGSTQETQYF

J gene: TRBJ2-3
clone size: few
D gene: .
V gene: TRBV20-1
CDR3 DNA: TGCAGTGCTACCCGTTTAGATACGCAGTATTTT
CDR3 protein: CSATRLDTQYF

J gene: TRBJ2-7
clone size: .
D gene: TRBD1
V gene: TRBV12-3/TRBV12-4
CDR3 DNA: TGTGCCAGCAGCGGGCCCGGGACAGGGTCCGCCGAGCAGTACTTC
CDR3 protein: CASSGPGTGSAEQYF

J gene: TRBJ2-5
clone size: .
D gene: TRBD2
V gene: TRBV2
CDR3 DNA: TGTGCCAGCAAGACGGGACTAGCCGAGGAGACCCAGTACTTC
CDR3 protein: CASKTGLAEETQYF

J gene: TRBJ1-1
clone size: .
D gene: TRBD1
V gene: TRBV24-1
CDR3 DNA: TGTGCCACCAGTGATGGAACCCTGGACAGGGGTGAGACTGAAGCTTTCTTT
CDR3 protein: CATSDGTLDRGETEAFF

J gene: TRBJ2-1
clone size: .
D gene: TRBD1
V gene: TRBV12-3/TRBV12-4
CDR3 DNA: TGTGCCAGCACCGCCGGGACAGGGTGCCGGTACAATGAGCAGTTCTTC
CDR3 protein: CASTAGTGCRYNEQFF

J gene: TRBJ1-1
clone size: .
D gene: TRBD1
V gene: TRBV7-2
CDR3 DNA: TGTGCCAGCAGCTCCTCAGGGGGATGGACTGAAGCTTTCTTT
CDR3 protein: CASSSSGGWTEAFF

J gene: TRBJ2-5
clone size: .
D gene: .
V gene: TRBV7-3
CDR3 DNA: TGTGTCAGCAGCTTAACCCCATGGGAAGGAACCCAGTACTTC
CDR3 protein: CVSSLTPWEGTQYF

J gene: TRBJ2-3
clone size: few
D gene: TRBD2
V gene: TRBV5-5
CDR3 DNA: TGTGCCAGCAGCTCACCCTACCGCGGGAGGGCCACGACAGATACGCAGTATTTT
CDR3 protein: CASSSPYRGRATTDTQYF

J gene: TRBJ2-7
clone size: few
D gene: TRBD1
V gene: TRBV5-1
CDR3 DNA: TGCGCCAGCAGGGTACCGGGACAGTCCTACGAGCAGTACTTC
CDR3 protein: CASRVPGQSYEQYF

J gene: TRBJ1-4
clone size: .
D gene: .
V gene: TRBV5-1
CDR3 DNA: TGCGCCAGCAGCTTGGCAACAACTAATGAAAAACTGTTTTTT
CDR3 protein: CASSLATTNEKLFF

J gene: TRBJ1-5
clone size: few
D gene: .
V gene: TRBV7-9
CDR3 DNA: TGTGCCAGCAGCTTAGTCGGGAGCGGATATGGCAATCAGCCCCAGCATTTT
CDR3 protein: CASSLVGSGYGNQPQHF

J gene: TRBJ2-5
clone size: few
D gene: .
V gene: TRBV18
CDR3 DNA: TGTGCCAGCTCACGGACAGCACAAGAGACCCAGTACTTC
CDR3 protein: CASSRTAQETQYF

J gene: TRBJ2-1
clone size: many
D gene: TRBD2
V gene: TRBV20-1
CDR3 DNA: TGCAGTGCTCGCGGACTAGCGAGAGGGAGTGAGCAGTTCTTC
CDR3 protein: CSARGLARGSEQFF

J gene: TRBJ2-7
clone size: few
D gene: TRBD2
V gene: TRBV9
CDR3 DNA: TGTGCCAGCAGCGTAGGAGTGCGGGAGTACTCCTACGAGCAGTACTTC
CDR3 protein: CASSVGVREYSYEQYF

J gene: TRBJ1-4
clone size: few
D gene: TRBD1
V gene: TRBV2
CDR3 DNA: TGTGCCAGCAGTGCGCGGGACAGACCAACTAATGAAAAACTGTTTTTT
CDR3 protein: CASSARDRPTNEKLFF

J gene: TRBJ2-7
clone size: many
D gene: .
V gene: TRBV20-1
CDR3 DNA: TGCAGTGCTAGAGATCACCGTTCCGAGCAGTACTTC
CDR3 protein: CSARDHRSEQYF

J gene: TRBJ2-1
clone size: .
D gene: .
V gene: TRBV5-1
CDR3 DNA: TGCGCCAGCAGCTTAAGACCCGATTCCTACAATGAGCAGTTCTTC
CDR3 protein: CASSLRPDSYNEQFF

J gene: TRBJ2-7
clone size: .
D gene: .
V gene: TRBV7-2
CDR3 DNA: TGTGCCAGCAGCTTAACACGTACCGCTAAACCCTACGAGCAGTACTTC
CDR3 protein: CASSLTRTAKPYEQYF

J gene: TRBJ2-3
clone size: .
D gene: TRBD2
V gene: TRBV14
CDR3 DNA: TGTGCCAGCAGCCAAAACGGACTAGCGGACACAGATACGCAGTATTTT
CDR3 protein: CASSQNGLADTDTQYF

J gene: TRBJ1-1
clone size: .
D gene: .
V gene: TRBV6-5
CDR3 DNA: TGTGCCAGCAGTTTCACAGGGTTGGGTTGGGACACTGAAGCTTTCTTT
CDR3 protein: CASSFTGLGWDTEAFF

J gene: TRBJ2-7
clone size: few
D gene: .
V gene: TRBV5-1
CDR3 DNA: TGCGCCAGCAGCTTGTCCCTCCCGTACAGCGTTATTCCCTACGAGCAGTACTTC
CDR3 protein: CASSLSLPYSVIPYEQYF

J gene: TRBJ2-1
clone size: .
D gene: .
V gene: TRBV5-6
CDR3 DNA: TGTGCCAGCAGCTTTTTCTCCTGGTTGGGTAATGAGCAGTTCTTC
CDR3 protein: CASSFFSWLGNEQFF

J gene: TRBJ1-2
clone size: .
D gene: .
V gene: TRBV4-3
CDR3 DNA: TGCGCCAGCAGCCAAGATATTTTCCAGGGGCTCTATGGCTACACCTTC
CDR3 protein: CASSQDIFQGLYGYTF

J gene: TRBJ2-7
clone size: .
D gene: .
V gene: TRBV7-2
CDR3 DNA: TGTGCCAGCAGCGGAGGATTGCCCGTATACGGGGACGAGCAGTACTTC
CDR3 protein: CASSGGLPVYGDEQYF

J gene: TRBJ2-7
clone size: few
D gene: .
V gene: TRBV5-1
CDR3 DNA: TGCGCCAGCAGCTCGCCGGGACTGGGCTCCTACGAGCAGTACTTC
CDR3 protein: CASSSPGLGSYEQYF

J gene: TRBJ2-6
clone size: once
D gene: .
V gene: TRBV20-1
CDR3 DNA: TGCAGTGCTGGGGAGAGCTCTGGGGCCAACGCCCTGACTTTC
CDR3 protein: CSAGESSGANALTF

J gene: TRBJ1-1
clone size: .
D gene: .
V gene: TRBV7-9
CDR3 DNA: TGTGCCAGCAGCTTAGTCCTTGGCGGGGGTTTGAACACTGAAGCTTTCTTT
CDR3 protein: CASSLVLGGGLNTEAFF

J gene: TRBJ1-5
clone size: few
D gene: TRBD1
V gene: TRBV10-3
CDR3 DNA: TGTGCCATCAGTGGGGGACAGGGCTATCAGCCCCAGCATTTT
CDR3 protein: CAISGGQGYQPQHF

J gene: TRBJ1-1
clone size: few
D gene: TRBD1
V gene: TRBV29-1
CDR3 DNA: TGCAGCGTCGGGACAGGGGTTGAAGCTTTCTTT
CDR3 protein: CSVGTGVEAFF

J gene: TRBJ2-1
clone size: .
D gene: TRBD2
V gene: TRBV9
CDR3 DNA: TGTGCCAGCAGCGTAGTGGGGGGGGGATACAATGAGCAGTTCTTC
CDR3 protein: CASSVVGGGYNEQFF

J gene: TRBJ2-1
clone size: .
D gene: TRBD2
V gene: TRBV5-5
CDR3 DNA: TGTGTCAGCAGCTTGGGACTAGCGGGAGATGTCAATGAGCAGTTCTTC
CDR3 protein: CVSSLGLAGDVNEQFF

J gene: TRBJ2-4
clone size: .
D gene: .
V gene: TRBV7-2
CDR3 DNA: TGTGCCAGCAGCGTCAATGACAAAAACATTCAGTACTTC
CDR3 protein: CASSVNDKNIQYF

J gene: TRBJ1-2
clone size: .
D gene: TRBD1
V gene: TRBV20-1
CDR3 DNA: TGCAGTGCAAACCCGGGACAGAGTACTAACTATGGCTACACCTTC
CDR3 protein: CSANPGQSTNYGYTF

J gene: TRBJ2-5
clone size: .
D gene: .
V gene: TRBV11-2
CDR3 DNA: TGTGCCAGCAGCTTAGATCATACAGTAGTGACGCAAGAGACCCAGTACTTC
CDR3 protein: CASSLDHTVVTQETQYF

J gene: TRBJ1-1
clone size: .
D gene: .
V gene: TRBV6-5
CDR3 DNA: TGTGCCAGCAGGGGTAGGGACACCAGATGGGGCACTGAAGCTTTCTTT
CDR3 protein: CASRGRDTRWGTEAFF

J gene: TRBJ2-3
clone size: .
D gene: TRBD1
V gene: TRBV28
CDR3 DNA: TGTGCCAGCAGCCCGGGACAGGCTCTCACAGATACGCAGTATTTT
CDR3 protein: CASSPGQALTDTQYF